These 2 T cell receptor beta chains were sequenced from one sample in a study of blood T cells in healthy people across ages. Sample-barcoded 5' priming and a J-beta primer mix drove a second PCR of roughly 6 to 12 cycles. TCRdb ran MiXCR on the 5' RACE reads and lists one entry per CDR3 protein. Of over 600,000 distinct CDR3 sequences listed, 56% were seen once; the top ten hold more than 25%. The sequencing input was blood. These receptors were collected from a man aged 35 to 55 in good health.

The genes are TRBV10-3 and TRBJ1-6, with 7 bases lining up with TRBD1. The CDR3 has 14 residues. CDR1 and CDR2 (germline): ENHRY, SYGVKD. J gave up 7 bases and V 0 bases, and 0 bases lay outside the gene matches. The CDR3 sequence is CAISESGQNSPLHF. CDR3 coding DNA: TGTGCCATCAGTGAGTCGGGACAGAATTCACCCCTCCACTTT.

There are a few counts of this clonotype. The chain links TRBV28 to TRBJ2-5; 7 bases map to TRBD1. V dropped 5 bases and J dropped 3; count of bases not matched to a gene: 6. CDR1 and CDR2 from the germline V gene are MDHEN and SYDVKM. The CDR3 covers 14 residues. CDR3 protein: CASSPDRRKETQYF. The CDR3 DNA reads TGTGCCAGCAGTCCGGACAGGAGGAAAGAGACCCAGTACTTC.